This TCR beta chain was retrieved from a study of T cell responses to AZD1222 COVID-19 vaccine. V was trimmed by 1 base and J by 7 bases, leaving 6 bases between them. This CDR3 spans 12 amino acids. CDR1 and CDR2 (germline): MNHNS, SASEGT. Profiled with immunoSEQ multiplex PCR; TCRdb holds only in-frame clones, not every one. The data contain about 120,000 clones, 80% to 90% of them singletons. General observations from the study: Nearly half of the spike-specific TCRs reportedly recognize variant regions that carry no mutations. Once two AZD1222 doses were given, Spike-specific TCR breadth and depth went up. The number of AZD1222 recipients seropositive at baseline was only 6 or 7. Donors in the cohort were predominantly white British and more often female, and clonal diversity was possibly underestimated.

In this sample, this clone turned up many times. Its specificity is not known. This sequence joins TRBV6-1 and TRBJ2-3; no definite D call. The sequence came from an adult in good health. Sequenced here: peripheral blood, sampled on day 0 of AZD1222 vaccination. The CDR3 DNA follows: TGTGCCAGCAGTGAAGGTGCGAATACGCAGTATTTT. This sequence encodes CASSEGANTQYF.